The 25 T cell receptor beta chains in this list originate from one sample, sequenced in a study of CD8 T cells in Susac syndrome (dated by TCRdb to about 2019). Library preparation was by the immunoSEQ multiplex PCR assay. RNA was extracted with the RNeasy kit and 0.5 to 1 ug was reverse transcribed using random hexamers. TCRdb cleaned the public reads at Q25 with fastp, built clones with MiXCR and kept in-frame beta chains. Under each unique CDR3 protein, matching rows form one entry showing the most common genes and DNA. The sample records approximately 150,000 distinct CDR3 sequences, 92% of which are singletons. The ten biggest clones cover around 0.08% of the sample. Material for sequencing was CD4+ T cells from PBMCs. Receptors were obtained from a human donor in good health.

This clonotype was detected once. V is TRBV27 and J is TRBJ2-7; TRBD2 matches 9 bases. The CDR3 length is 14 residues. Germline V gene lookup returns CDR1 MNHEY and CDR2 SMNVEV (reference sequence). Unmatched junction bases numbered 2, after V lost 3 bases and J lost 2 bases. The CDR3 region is CASSLSGRTYEQYF. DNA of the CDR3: TGTGCCAGCAGTTTGAGCGGGAGGACCTACGAGCAGTACTTC.

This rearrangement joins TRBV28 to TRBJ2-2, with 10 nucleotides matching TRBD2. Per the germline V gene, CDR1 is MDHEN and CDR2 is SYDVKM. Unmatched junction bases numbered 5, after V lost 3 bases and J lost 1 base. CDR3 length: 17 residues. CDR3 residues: CASSLMASGRNTGELFF. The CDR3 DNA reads TGTGCCAGCAGTTTGATGGCTAGCGGGAGGAACACCGGGGAGCTGTTTTTT.

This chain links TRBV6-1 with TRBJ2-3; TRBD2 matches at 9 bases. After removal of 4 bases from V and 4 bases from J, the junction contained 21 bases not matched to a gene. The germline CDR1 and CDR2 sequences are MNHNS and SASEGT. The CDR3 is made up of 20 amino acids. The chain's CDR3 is CASSGRHGGGAAGGSDTQYF. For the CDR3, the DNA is TGTGCCAGCAGTGGGCGACACGGCGGAGGTGCAGCGGGGGGATCAGATACGCAGTATTTT.

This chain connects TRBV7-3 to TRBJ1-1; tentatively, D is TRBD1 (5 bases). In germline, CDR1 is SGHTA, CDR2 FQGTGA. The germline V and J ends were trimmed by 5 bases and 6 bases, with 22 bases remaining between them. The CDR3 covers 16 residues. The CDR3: CASSLNGGASRSEAFF. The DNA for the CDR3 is TGTGCCAGCAGCCTTAACGGCGGGGCCTCAAGGTCTGAAGCTTTCTTT.

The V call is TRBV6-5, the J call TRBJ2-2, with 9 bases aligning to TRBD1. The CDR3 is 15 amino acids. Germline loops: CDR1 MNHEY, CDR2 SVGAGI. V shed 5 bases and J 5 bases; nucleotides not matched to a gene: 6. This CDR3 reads CASSGRQGGTGELFF. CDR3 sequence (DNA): TGTGCCAGCAGTGGTCGACAGGGGGGTACCGGGGAGCTGTTTTTT.

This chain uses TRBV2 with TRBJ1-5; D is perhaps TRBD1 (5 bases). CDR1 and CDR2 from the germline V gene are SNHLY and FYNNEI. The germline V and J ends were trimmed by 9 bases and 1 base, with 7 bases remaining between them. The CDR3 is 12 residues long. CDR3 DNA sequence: TGTGCCAGGGGGGGGAGCAATCAGCCCCAGCATTTT. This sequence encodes CARGGSNQPQHF.

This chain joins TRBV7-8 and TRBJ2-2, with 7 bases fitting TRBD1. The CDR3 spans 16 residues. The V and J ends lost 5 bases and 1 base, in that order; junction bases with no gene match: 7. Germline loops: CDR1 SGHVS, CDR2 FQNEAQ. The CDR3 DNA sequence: TGTGCCAGCAGCAGATCCCGGGACAGGAACACCGGGGAGCTGTTTTTT. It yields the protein CASSRSRDRNTGELFF.

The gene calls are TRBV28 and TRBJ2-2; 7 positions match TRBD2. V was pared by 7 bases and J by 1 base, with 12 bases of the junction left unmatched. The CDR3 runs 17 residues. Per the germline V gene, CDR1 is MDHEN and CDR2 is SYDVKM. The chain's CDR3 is CASIPSSVAGNTGELFF. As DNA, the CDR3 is TGTGCCAGCATCCCCTCCAGCGTAGCGGGGAACACCGGGGAGCTGTTTTTT. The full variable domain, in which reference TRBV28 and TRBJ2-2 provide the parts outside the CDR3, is DVKVTQSSRYLVKRTGEKVFLECVQDMDHENMFWYRQDPGLGLRLIYFSYDVKMKEKGDIPEGYSVSREKKERFSLILESASTNQTSMYLCASIPSSVAGNTGELFFGEGSRLTVL.

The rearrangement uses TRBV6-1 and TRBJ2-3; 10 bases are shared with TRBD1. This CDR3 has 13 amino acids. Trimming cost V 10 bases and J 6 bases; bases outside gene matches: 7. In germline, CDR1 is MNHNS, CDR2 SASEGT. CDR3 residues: CAIRTGGEDTQYF. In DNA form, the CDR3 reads TGTGCCATCCGGACAGGGGGTGAGGATACGCAGTATTTT.

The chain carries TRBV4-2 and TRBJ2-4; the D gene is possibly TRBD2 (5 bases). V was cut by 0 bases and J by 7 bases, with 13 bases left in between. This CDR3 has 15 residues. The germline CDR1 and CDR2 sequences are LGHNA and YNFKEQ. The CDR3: CASSQDKLGINIQYF. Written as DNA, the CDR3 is TGTGCCAGCAGCCAAGATAAACTCGGGATTAACATTCAGTACTTC.

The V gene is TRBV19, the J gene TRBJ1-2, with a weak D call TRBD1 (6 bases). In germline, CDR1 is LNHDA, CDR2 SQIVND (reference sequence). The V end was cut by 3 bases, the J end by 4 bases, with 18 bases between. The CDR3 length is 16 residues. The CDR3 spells CASSIPRQAFVYGYTF. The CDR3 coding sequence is TGTGCCAGTAGTATCCCGAGACAGGCCTTCGTCTATGGCTACACCTTC.

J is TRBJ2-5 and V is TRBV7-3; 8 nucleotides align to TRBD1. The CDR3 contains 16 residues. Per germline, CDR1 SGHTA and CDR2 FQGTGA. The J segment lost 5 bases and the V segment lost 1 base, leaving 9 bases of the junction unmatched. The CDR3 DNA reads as TGTGCCAGCAGCTTAAATTCGGCAGGGGGCTATGAGACCCAGTACTTC. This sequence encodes CASSLNSAGGYETQYF.

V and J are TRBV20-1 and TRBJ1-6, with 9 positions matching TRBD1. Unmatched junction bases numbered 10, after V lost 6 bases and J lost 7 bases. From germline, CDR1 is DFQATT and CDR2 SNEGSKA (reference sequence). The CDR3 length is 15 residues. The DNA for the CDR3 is TGCAGTGCCGTCCGAACAGGGGGCGCGAATTCACCCCTCCACTTT. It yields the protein CSAVRTGGANSPLHF.

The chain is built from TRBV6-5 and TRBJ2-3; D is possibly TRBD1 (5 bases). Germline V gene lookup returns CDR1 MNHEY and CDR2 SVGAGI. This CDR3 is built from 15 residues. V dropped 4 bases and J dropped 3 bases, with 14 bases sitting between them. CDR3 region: CASSWGGGRTDTQYF. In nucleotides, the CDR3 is TGTGCCAGCAGTTGGGGCGGCGGACGGACAGATACGCAGTATTTT.

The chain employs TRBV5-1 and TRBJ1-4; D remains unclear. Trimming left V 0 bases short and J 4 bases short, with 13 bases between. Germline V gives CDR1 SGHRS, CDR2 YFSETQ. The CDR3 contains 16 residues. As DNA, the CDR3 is TGCGCCAGCAGCTTGGAAGTGTGGACTCGTAATGAAAAACTGTTTTTT. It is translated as CASSLEVWTRNEKLFF.

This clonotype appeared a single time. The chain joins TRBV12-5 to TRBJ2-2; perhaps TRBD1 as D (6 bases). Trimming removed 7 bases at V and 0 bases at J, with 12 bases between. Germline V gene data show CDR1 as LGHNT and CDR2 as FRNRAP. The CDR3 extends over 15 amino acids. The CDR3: CASVKGHPNTGELFF. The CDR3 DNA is TGTGCTAGTGTCAAGGGACACCCGAACACCGGGGAGCTGTTTTTT.

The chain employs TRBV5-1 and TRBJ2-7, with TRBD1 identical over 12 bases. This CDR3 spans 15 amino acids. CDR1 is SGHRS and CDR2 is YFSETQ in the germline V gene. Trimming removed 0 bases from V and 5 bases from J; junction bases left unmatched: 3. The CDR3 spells CASSLGGQGANEQYF. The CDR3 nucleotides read TGCGCCAGCAGCTTGGGGGGACAGGGGGCCAACGAGCAGTACTTC.

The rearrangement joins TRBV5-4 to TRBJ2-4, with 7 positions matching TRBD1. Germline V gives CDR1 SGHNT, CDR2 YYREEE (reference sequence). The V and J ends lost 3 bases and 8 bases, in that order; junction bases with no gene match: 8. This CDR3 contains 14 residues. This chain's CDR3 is CASSSDRIGHIQYF. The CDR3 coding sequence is TGTGCCAGCAGCTCGGACAGGATTGGGCACATTCAGTACTTC.

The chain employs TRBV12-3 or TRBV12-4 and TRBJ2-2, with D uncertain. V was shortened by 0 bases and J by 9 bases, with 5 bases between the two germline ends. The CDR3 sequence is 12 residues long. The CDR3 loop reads CASSLARWELFF. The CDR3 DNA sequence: TGTGCCAGCAGTTTAGCCCGGTGGGAGCTGTTTTTT.

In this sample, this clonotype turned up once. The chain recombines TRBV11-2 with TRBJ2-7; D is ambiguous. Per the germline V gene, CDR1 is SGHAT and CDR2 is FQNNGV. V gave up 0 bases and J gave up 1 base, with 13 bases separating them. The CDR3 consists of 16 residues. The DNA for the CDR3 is TGTGCCAGCAGCTTAGATATCCCTTTCCCTTCCTACGAGCAGTACTTC. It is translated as CASSLDIPFPSYEQYF.

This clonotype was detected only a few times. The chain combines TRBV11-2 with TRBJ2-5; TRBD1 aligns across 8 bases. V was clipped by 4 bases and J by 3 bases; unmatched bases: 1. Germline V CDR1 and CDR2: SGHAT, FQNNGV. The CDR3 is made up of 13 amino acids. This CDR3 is CASSWTGKETQYF. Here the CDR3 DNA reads TGTGCCAGCAGCTGGACAGGGAAAGAGACCCAGTACTTC.

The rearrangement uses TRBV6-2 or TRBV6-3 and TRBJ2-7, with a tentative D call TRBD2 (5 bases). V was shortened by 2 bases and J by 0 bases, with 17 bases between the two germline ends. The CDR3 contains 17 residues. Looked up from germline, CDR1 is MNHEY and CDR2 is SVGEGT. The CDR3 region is CASSYNPSGPSSYEQYF. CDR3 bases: TGTGCCAGCAGTTACAACCCCAGCGGTCCCAGCTCCTACGAGCAGTACTTC.

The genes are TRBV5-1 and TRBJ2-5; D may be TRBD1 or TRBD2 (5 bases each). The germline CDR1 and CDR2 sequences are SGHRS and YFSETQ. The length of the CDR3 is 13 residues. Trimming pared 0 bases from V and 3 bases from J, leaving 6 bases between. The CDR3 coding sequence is TGCGCCAGCAGCTTGGTGGGGGAAGAGACCCAGTACTTC. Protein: CASSLVGEETQYF.

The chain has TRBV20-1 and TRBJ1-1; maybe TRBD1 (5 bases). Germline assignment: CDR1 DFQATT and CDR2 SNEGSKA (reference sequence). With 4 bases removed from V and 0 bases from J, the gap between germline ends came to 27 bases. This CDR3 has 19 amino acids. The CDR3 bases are TGCAGTGCTACCAGGGACGCCAGACAATTTCCCTATCTGAACACTGAAGCTTTCTTT. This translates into CSATRDARQFPYLNTEAFF.

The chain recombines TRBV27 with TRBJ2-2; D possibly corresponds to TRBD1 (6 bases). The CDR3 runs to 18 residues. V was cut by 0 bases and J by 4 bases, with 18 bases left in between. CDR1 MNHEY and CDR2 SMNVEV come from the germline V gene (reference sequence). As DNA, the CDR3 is TGTGCCAGCAGTTTATCTACCATCCAAAACAGGGCCACCGGGGAGCTGTTTTTT. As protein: CASSLSTIQNRATGELFF.